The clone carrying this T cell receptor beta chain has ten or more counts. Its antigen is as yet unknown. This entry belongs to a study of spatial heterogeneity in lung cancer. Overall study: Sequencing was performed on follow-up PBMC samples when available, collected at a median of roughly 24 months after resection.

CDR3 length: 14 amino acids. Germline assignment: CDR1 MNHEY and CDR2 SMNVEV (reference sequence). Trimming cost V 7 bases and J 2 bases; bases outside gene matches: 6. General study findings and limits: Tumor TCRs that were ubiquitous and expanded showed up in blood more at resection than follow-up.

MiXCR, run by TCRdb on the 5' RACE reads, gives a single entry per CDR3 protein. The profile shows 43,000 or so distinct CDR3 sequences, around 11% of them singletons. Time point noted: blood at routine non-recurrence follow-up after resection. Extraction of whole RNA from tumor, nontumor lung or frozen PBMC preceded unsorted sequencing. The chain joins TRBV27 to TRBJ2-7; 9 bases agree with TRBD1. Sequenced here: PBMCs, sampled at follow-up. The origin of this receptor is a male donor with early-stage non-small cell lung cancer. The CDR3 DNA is TGTGCCAGCAAGCTGGGACAGGGAACCTACGAGCAGTACTTC. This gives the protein CASKLGQGTYEQYF.